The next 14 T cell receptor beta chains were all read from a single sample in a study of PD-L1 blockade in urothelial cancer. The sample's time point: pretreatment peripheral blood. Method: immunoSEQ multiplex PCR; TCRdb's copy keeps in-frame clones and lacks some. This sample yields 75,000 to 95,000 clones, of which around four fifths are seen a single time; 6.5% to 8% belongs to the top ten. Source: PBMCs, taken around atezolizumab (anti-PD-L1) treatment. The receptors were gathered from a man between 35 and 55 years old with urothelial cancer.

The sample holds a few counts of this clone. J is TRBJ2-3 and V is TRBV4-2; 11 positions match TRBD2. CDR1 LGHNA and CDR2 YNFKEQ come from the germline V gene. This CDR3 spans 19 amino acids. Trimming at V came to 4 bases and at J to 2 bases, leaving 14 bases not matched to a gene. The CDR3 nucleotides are TGTGCCAGCAGCCCCCTATTAGGGCTAGCGGGGGGAAACACAGATACGCAGTATTTT. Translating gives CASSPLLGLAGGNTDTQYF.

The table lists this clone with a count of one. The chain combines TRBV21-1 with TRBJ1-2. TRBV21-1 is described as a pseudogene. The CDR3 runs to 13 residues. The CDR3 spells CASSKVGRAGYTF. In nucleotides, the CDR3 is TGTGCCAGCAGCAAAGTAGGGAGGGCTGGCTACACCTTC.

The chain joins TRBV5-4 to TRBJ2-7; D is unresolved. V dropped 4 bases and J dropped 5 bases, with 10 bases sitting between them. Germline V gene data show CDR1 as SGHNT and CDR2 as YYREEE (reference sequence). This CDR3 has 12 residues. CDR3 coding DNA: TGTGCCAGCAGCAAAAGTCGGGACGAGCAGTACTTC. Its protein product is CASSKSRDEQYF.

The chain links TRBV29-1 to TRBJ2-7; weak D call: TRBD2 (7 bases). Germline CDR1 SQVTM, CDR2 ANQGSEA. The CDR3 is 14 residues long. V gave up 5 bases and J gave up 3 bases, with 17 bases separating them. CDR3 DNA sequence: TGCAGCGTTAAAGGGGGAGGGGGTGGCTACGAGCAGTACTTC. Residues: CSVKGGGGGYEQYF.

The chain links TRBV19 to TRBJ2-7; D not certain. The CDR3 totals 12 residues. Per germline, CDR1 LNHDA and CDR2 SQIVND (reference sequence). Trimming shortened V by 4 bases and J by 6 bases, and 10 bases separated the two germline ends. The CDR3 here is CASSNLLGEQYF. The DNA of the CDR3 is TGTGCCAGTAGTAATCTCCTCGGCGAGCAGTACTTC.

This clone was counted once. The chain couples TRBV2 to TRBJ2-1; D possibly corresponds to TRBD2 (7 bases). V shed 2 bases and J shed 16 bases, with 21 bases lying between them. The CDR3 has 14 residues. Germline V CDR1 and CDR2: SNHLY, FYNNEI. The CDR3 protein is CASSERGVAGDRFF. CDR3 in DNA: TGTGCCAGCAGTGAAAGGGGGGTTGCGGGAGACCGATTCTTC. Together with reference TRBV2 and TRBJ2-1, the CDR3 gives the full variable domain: EPEVTQTPSHQVTQMGQEVILRCVPISNHLYFYWYRQILGQKVEFLVSFYNNEISEKSEIFDDQFSVERPDGSNFTLKIRSTKLEDSAMYFCASSERGVAGDRFFGPGTRLTVL.

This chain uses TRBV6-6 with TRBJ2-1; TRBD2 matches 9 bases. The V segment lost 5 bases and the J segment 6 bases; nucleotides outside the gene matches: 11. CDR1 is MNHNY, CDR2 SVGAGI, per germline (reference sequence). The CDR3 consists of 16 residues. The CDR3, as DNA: TGTGCCAGCAGTCCCCGGGGGCGGGAGGGGGGCAATGAGCAGTTCTTC. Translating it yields CASSPRGREGGNEQFF.

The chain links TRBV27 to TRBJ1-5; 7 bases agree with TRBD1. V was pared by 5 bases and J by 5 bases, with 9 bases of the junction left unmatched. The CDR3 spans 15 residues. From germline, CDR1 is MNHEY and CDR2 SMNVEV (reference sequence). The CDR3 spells CASSPWEGGDQPQHF. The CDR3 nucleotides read TGTGCCAGCAGTCCCTGGGAAGGGGGCGATCAGCCCCAGCATTTT.

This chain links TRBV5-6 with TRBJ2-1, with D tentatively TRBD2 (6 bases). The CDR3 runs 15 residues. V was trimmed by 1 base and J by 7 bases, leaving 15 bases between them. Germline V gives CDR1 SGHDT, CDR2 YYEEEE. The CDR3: CASSLLRVGGNEQFF. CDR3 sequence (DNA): TGTGCCAGCAGCTTGTTGAGGGTTGGAGGGAATGAGCAGTTCTTC.

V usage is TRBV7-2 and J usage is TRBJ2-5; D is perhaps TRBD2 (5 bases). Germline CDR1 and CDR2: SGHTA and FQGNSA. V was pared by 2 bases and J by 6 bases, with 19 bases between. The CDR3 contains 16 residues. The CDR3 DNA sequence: TGTGCCAGCAGCTTATCGGGGTCATCCAAGAGAAAGACCCAGTACTTC. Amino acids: CASSLSGSSKRKTQYF.

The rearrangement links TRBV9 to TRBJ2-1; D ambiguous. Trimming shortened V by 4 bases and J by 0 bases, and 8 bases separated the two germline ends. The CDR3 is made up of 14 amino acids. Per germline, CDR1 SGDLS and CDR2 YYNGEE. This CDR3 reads CASSPSSSYNEQFF. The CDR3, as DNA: TGTGCCAGCAGCCCATCGAGCTCCTACAATGAGCAGTTCTTC.

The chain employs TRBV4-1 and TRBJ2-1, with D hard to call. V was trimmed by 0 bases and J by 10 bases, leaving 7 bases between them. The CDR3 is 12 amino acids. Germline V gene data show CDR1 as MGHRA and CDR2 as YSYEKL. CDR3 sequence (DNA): TGCGCCAGCAGCCAAGAGATAAGCGAGCAGTTCTTC. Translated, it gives CASSQEISEQFF.

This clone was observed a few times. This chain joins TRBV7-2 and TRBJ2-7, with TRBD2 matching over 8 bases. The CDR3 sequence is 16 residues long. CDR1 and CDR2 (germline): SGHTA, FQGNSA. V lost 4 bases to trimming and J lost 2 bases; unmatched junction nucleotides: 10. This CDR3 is CASSSDTRSGAYEQYF. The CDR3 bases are TGTGCCAGCAGCTCCGACACCCGTAGCGGGGCCTACGAGCAGTACTTC.

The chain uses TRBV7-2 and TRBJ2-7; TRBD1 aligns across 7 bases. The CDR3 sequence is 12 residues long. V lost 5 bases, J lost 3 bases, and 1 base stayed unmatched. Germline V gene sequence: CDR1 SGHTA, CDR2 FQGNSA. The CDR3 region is CASSRQGYEQYF. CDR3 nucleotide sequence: TGTGCCAGCAGCCGACAGGGCTACGAGCAGTACTTC. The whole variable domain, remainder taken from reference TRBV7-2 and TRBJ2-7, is GAGVSQSPSNKVTEKGKDVELRCDPISGHTALYWYRQSLGQGLEFLIYFQGNSAPDKSGLPSDRFSAERTGGSVSTLTIQRTQQEDSAVYLCASSRQGYEQYFGPGTRLTVT.